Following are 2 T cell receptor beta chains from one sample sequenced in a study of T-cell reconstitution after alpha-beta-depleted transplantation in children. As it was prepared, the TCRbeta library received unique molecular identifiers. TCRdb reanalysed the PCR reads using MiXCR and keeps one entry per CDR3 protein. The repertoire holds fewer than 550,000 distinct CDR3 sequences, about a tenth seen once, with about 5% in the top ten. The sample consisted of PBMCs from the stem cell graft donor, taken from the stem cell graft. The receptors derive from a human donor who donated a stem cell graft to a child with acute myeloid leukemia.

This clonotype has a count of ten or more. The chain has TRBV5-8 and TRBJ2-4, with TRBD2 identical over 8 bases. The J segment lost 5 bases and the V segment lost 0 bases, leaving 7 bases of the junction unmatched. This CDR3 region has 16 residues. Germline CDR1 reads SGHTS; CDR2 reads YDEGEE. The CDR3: CASSLAGRGWENIQYF. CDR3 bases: TGTGCCAGCAGCTTGGCCGGGAGGGGCTGGGAAAACATTCAGTACTTC.

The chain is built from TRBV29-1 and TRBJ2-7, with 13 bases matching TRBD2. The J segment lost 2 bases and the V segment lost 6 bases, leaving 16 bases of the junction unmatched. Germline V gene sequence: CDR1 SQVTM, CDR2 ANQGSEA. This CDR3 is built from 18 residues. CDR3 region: CSVRGLAGDELTPYEQYF. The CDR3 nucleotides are TGCAGCGTCCGTGGACTAGCGGGAGACGAGTTGACTCCCTACGAGCAGTACTTC.